This T cell receptor beta chain was found in a study of control samples from healthy donors and cancer patients. TCRdb's copy holds only in-frame clones and misses some; the assay was immunoSEQ multiplex PCR. Of more than 70,000 clones listed, roughly 89% are singletons. This clone has just one count. The CDR3 is 16 residues long. The junction had 7 bases not matched to a gene; V was cut back by 1 base and J by 7 bases. Germline V gene lookup returns CDR1 MNHEY and CDR2 SVGAGI. The sequence was collected from a man aged 55 to 70 with lung cancer. The specimen was PBMCs. J is TRBJ2-2 and V is TRBV6-5; 9 positions match TRBD2. The CDR3 DNA sequence: TGTGCCAGCAGTTACTGGCGGGGGGGCTCGGGCGGGGAGCTGTTTTTT. It yields the protein CASSYWRGGSGGELFF.